This TCR beta chain is drawn from a study of cytomegalovirus exposure and HLA in healthy donors. Study findings and constraints: For most TCR beta V segments, an earlier analysis put the productive rate at about 90% or about 30% of the time.

Use of 60 Vbeta and 13 Jbeta primers characterized the PCR. The data were produced by immunoSEQ multiplex PCR, yet TCRdb's version contains in-frame clones alone and is incomplete. This table has roughly 110,000 clones, roughly three quarters appearing once. CDR3 length equals 18 residues. V was pared by 4 bases and J by 5 bases, with 27 bases between. Looked up from germline, CDR1 is SGHRS and CDR2 is YFSETQ. As for this clone: Antigen: not known.

Sequences were obtained from PBMCs. The clonotype comes from a man aged 18 to 35 in good health and CMV-seronegative. The V call is TRBV5-1, the J call TRBJ1-2, with D possibly matching TRBD1 (5 bases). The CDR3 region is CASSNQGGEIKGSYGYTF. The CDR3 region has the DNA TGCGCCAGCAGCAACCAGGGAGGAGAAATCAAGGGGTCTTATGGCTACACCTTC.